The present T cell receptor (beta chain) was sequenced within a study of T-cell reconstitution after alpha-beta-depleted transplantation in children. Study-wide results and limits: One year post-transplant, T-cell counts and diversity were largely derived from T cells produced anew. In some patients, recipient T cells and intrathymic progenitors surviving conditioning explained high day-60 diversity. About two months after transplant, alpha-beta T cells reportedly came from several hundred expanded graft clones.

During its preparation, the TCRbeta library received unique molecular identifiers. TCRdb re-called the PCR reads with MiXCR, one entry per CDR3 protein. The top ten hold 12% to 15% of the sample, which has fewer than 550,000 distinct CDR3 sequences, about an eighth seen once. In its sample, this clonotype was seen a few times. Its cognate antigen is unknown. Deletions cut 5 bases from V and 6 bases from J, with 20 bases between. The CDR3 has 16 residues. The rearrangement links TRBV12-3 or TRBV12-4 to TRBJ2-1, with D possibly being TRBD2 (6 bases). This clonotype was sampled from a female patient younger than 10 who had a stem cell transplant for aplastic anemia, so the T cells may come from the graft donor. The specimen was PBMCs, mostly from graft donor cells, collected 180 days after TCRalphabeta/CD19-depleted stem cell transplant. The CDR3 DNA reads TGTGCCAGCAGTCCCGGAGGGACTGCCTTGGGCAATGAGCAGTTCTTC. It specifies CASSPGGTALGNEQFF.